A single sample gave rise to the 5 T cell receptor beta chains below, sequenced in a study of T cells in Graves' hyperthyroidism and ophthalmopathy. RNA transcripts yielded amplified TCR beta CDR3 regions. During a first-round RT-PCR of the TCR CDR3, the HTBI primer set was used. TCRdb reanalysed the multiplex PCR reads using MiXCR and keeps one entry per CDR3 protein. Among 300,000 to 350,000 distinct CDR3 sequences listed, around 20% were seen once. Input material: blood. The source of these receptors is a woman aged 45-59 years with Graves' hyperthyroidism.

This clonotype occurred many times. The chain is built from TRBV3-1 and TRBJ1-1; D gene unclear. CDR1 and CDR2 from the germline V gene are LGHDT and YNNKEL (reference sequence). Deletions cut 2 bases from V and 4 bases from J, with 8 bases between. The CDR3 loop spans 13 amino acids. As DNA, the CDR3 is TGTGCCAGCAGCCAACAGATTGGCACTGAAGCTTTCTTT. This sequence encodes CASSQQIGTEAFF.

This clonotype was counted at least ten times. V usage is TRBV12-3 or TRBV12-4 and J usage is TRBJ2-7; TRBD2 is a possible D gene (6 bases). CDR3 size: 14 residues. V gave up 3 bases and J gave up 6 bases, with 15 bases separating them. The DNA of the CDR3 is TGTGCCAGCAGTTTCCCTCCGGGAGAGTCCGAGCAGTACTTC. This codes for CASSFPPGESEQYF.

Ten or more counts support this clonotype. The chain uses TRBV5-1 and TRBJ2-1, with D uncertain. The V gene lost 2 bases and the J gene lost 1 base, with 10 bases spanning the gap. The CDR3 totals 15 residues. Germline V CDR1 and CDR2: SGHRS, YFSETQ. The CDR3 reads CASSFLESSYNEQFF. CDR3 in DNA: TGCGCCAGCAGCTTTTTAGAATCTTCCTACAATGAGCAGTTCTTC.

This clonotype occurred many times. The J gene is TRBJ1-5, the V gene TRBV20-1; 10 bases are a match to TRBD1. Germline V CDR1 and CDR2: DFQATT, SNEGSKA (reference sequence). CDR3 size: 15 residues. The ends lost 4 bases at V and 2 bases at J; junction bases unmatched: 5. In DNA, the CDR3 is TGCAGTGCTACCGTGGACAGGGGGGGCAATCAGCCCCAGCATTTT. It encodes CSATVDRGGNQPQHF.

This chain uses TRBV20-1 with TRBJ2-5, with D maybe TRBD2 (6 bases). The CDR3 spans 14 residues. V was pared by 6 bases and J by 3 bases, with 17 bases between. Germline V gives CDR1 DFQATT, CDR2 SNEGSKA (reference sequence). The chain's CDR3 is CSAPSGLREETQYF. CDR3 nucleotide sequence: TGCAGTGCGCCGTCGGGACTGAGGGAAGAGACCCAGTACTTC.